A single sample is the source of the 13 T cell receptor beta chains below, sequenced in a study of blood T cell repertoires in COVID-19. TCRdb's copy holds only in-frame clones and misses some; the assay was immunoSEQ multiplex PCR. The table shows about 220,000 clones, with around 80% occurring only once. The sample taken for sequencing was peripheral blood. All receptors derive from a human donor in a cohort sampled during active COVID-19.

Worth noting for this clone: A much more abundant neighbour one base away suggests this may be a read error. CDR3 DNA sequence: TGTGCCAGCAGTTTTTCGGGGTACGAGCAGTACTTC. It translates to CASSFSGYEQYF. The rearrangement uses TRBV28 and TRBJ2-7, with D maybe TRBD2 (5 bases). The germline V and J ends were trimmed by 3 bases and 4 bases, with 7 bases remaining between them. CDR3 length: 12 amino acids. Per germline, CDR1 MDHEN and CDR2 SYDVKM.

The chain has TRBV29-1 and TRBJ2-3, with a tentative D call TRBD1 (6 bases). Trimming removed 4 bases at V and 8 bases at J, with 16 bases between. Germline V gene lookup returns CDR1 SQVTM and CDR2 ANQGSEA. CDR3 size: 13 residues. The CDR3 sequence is CSVAPQGSGTQYF. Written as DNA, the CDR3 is TGCAGCGTTGCCCCACAGGGTTCAGGTACGCAGTATTTT.

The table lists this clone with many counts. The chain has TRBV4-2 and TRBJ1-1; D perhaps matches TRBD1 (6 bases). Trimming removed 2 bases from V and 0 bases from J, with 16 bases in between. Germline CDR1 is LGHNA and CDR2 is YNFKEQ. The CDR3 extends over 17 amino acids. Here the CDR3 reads CASSQPFTGHLNTEAFF. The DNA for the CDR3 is TGTGCCAGCAGCCAACCCTTCACGGGACACTTGAACACTGAAGCTTTCTTT.

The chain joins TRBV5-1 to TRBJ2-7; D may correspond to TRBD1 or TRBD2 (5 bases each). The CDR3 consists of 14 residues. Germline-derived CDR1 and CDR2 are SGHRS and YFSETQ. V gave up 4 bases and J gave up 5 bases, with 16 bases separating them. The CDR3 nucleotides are TGCGCCAGCAGCCTGGGACCCTCAGGGCACGAGCAGTACTTC. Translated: CASSLGPSGHEQYF.

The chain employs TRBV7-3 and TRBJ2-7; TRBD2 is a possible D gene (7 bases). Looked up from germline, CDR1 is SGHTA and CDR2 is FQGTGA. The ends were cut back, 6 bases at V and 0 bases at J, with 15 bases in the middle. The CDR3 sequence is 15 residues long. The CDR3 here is CASSPGGGVSYEQYF. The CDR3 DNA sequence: TGTGCCAGCAGTCCCGGAGGGGGGGTCTCCTACGAGCAGTACTTC.

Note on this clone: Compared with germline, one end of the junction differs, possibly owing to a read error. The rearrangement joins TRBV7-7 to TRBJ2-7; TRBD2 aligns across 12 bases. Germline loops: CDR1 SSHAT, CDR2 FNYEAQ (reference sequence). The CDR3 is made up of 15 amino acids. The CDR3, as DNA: TGTGCTAGCAGCATGACTAGCGGGAGTTCCTACGAGCAGTACTTC. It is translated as CASSMTSGSSYEQYF.

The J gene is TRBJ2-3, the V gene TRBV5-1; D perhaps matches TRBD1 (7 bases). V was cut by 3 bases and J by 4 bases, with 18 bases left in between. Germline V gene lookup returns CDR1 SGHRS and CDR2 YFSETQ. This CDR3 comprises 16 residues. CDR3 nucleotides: TGCGCCAGCAGCTCGGAGGGGCAGGGGACAGCAGATACGCAGTATTTT. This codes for CASSSEGQGTADTQYF.

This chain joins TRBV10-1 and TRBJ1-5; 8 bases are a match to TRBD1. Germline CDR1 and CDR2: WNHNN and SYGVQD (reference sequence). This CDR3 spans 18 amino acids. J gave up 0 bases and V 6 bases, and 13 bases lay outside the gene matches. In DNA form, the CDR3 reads TGCGCCAGCAGCGGGGACAGGTGGCCCCGTTATAGCAATCAGCCCCAGCATTTT. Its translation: CASSGDRWPRYSNQPQHF.

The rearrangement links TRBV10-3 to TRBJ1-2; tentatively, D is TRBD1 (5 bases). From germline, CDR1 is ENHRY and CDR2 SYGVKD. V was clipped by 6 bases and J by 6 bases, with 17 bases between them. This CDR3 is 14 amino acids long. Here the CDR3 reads CAISPSLQGDGYTF. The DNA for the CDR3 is TGTGCCATCAGCCCTTCCCTCCAGGGTGATGGCTACACCTTC.

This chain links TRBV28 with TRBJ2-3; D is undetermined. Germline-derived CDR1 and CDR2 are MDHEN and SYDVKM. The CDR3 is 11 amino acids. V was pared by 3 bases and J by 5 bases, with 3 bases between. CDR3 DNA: TGTGCCAGCAGTTTCGGAGATACGCAGTATTTT. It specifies CASSFGDTQYF.

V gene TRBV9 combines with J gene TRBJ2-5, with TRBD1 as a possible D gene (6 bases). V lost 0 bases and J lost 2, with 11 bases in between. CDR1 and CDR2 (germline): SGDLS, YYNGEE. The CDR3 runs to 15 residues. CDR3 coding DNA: TGTGCCAGCAGCGTAGAGCCCGGGACACAAGAGACCCAGTACTTC. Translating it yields CASSVEPGTQETQYF.

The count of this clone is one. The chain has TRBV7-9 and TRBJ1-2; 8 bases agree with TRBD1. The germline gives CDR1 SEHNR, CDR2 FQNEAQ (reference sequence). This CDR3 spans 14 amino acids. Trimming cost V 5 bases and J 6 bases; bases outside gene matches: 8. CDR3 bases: TGTGCCAGCAGCACGCGGACAGGGACGAATGGCTACACCTTC. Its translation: CASSTRTGTNGYTF.

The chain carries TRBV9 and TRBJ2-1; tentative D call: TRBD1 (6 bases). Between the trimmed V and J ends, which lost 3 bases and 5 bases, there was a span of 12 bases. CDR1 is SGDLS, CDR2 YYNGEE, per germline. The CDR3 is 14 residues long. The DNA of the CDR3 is TGTGCCAGCAGCGCCTCCCGGGACAACAATGAGCAGTTCTTC. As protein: CASSASRDNNEQFF.